This T cell receptor (beta chain) was identified during a study of blood T cell repertoires in COVID-19. For the study at large: T cells, B-cell-depleted T cells, or PBMCs supplied cDNA or gDNA.

Authors' processing steps: Reference gene primer amplification gave nucleated cell count estimates. Clones were sequenced by immunoSEQ multiplex PCR, and TCRdb holds only the in-frame ones, with some missing. The V and J calls and clone size come from that table; D and trimming were worked out from the DNA. The sample yields 90,000 to 130,000 clones, 88% seen once. The CDR3 has 16 amino acids. The germline V gene encodes CDR1 SQVTM and CDR2 ANQGSEA. Trimming removed 8 bases from V and 2 bases from J; junction bases left unmatched: 10. The TCR was taken from a human donor in a cohort sampled during active COVID-19. Sequenced input: peripheral blood. The chain uses TRBV29-1 and TRBJ2-7, with TRBD2 matching 15 bases. The CDR3 loop reads CSPKGLAGGPTYEQYF. The CDR3 region has the DNA TGCAGCCCCAAGGGACTAGCGGGAGGACCAACCTACGAGCAGTACTTC.